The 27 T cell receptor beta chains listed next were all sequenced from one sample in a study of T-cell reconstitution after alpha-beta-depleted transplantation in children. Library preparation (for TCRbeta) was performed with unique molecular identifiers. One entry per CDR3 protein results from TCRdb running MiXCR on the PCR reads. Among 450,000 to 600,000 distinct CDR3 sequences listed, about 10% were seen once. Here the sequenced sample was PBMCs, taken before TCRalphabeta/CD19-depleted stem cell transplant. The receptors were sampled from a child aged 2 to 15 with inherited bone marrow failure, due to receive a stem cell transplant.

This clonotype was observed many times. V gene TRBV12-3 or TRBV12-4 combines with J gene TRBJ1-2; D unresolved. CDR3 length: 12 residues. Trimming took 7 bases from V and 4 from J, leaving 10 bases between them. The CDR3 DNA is TGTGCCAGCATCAGCAGGACCTATGGCTACACCTTC. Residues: CASISRTYGYTF.

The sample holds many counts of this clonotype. CDR3 in DNA: TGCGCCAGCGCGACAGGGGTCGGTAGCAATCAGCCCCAGCATTTT. This encodes CASATGVGSNQPQHF. The V gene is TRBV4-3, the J gene TRBJ1-5; 8 positions match TRBD1. Germline CDR1 is LGHNA and CDR2 is YSLEER. The CDR3 consists of 15 residues. The J segment lost 0 bases and the V segment lost 8 bases, leaving 6 bases of the junction unmatched.

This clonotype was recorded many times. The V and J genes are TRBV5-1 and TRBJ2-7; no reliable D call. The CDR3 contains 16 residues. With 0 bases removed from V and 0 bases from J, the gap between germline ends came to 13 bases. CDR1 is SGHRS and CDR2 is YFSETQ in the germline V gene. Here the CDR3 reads CASSLGHGPTSYEQYF. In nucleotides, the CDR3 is TGCGCCAGCAGCTTGGGTCATGGGCCAACCTCCTACGAGCAGTACTTC.

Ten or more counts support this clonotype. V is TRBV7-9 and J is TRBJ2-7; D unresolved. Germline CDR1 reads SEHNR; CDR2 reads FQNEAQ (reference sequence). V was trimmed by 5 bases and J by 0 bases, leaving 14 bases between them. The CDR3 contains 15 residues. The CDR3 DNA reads TGTGCCAGCAGCCCTGTCGACGGGCACTCCTACGAGCAGTACTTC. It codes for CASSPVDGHSYEQYF.

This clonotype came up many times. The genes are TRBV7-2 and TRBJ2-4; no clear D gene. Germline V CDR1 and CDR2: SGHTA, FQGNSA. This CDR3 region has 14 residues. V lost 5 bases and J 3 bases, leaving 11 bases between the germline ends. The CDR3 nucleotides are TGTGCCAGCAGCCCCGGTACCCTCAAAAACATTCAGTACTTC. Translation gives CASSPGTLKNIQYF.

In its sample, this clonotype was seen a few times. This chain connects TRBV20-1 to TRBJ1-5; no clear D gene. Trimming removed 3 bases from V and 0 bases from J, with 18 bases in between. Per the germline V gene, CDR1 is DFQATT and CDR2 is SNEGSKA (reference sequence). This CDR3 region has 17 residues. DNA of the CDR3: TGCAGTGCTAGTTTCTCGGAGGCGTTTTATAGCAATCAGCCCCAGCATTTT. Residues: CSASFSEAFYSNQPQHF.

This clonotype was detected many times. In nucleotides, the CDR3 is TGTGCCAGCAGTAGTACAGGGGGTCCGACTGAAGCTTTCTTT. Translating gives CASSSTGGPTEAFF. The rearrangement uses TRBV6-1 and TRBJ1-1; 8 positions agree with TRBD1. The CDR3 loop spans 14 amino acids. The germline gives CDR1 MNHNS, CDR2 SASEGT. The V segment lost 5 bases and the J segment 5 bases; nucleotides outside the gene matches: 7.

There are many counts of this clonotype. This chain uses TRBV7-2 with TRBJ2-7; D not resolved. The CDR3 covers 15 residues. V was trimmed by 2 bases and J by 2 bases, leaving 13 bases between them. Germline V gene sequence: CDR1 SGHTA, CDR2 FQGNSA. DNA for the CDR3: TGTGCCAGCAGCTTAACTACTTTGGACCCCTACGAGCAGTACTTC. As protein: CASSLTTLDPYEQYF.

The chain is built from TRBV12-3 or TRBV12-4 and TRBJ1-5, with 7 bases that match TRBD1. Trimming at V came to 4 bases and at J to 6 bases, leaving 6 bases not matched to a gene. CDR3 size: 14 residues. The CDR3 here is CASSSDRESQPQHF. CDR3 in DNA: TGTGCCAGCAGTTCCGACAGGGAATCTCAGCCCCAGCATTTT.

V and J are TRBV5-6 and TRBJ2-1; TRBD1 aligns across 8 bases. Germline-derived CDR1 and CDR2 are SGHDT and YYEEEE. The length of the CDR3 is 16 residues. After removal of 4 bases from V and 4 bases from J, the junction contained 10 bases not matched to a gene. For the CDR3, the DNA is TGTGCCAGCAGCCCTCGAGGGGACAGGATATACAATGAGCAGTTCTTC. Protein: CASSPRGDRIYNEQFF.

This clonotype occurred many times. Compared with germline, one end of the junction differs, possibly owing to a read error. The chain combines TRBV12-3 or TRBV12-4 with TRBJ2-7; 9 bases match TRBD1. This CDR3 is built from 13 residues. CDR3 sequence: CASSRDRAYEQYF. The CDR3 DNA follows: TGCGCCAGCAGCCGGGACAGGGCCTACGAGCAGTACTTC.

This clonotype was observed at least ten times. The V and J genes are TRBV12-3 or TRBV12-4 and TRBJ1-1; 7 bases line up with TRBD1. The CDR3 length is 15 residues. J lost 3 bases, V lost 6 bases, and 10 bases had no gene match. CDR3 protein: CASRDDRVGHTEAFF. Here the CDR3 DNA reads TGTGCCAGCAGAGACGACAGGGTAGGGCACACTGAAGCTTTCTTT.

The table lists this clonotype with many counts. The CDR3 nucleotides are TGTGCCTCCGGGACAGTGATCACAGATACGCAGTATTTT. Its protein is CASGTVITDTQYF. The chain recombines TRBV7-2 with TRBJ2-3; the match to TRBD1 covers 7 bases. CDR1 and CDR2 from the germline V gene are SGHTA and FQGNSA. V lost 11 bases to trimming and J lost 2 bases; unmatched junction nucleotides: 7. The CDR3 runs 13 residues.

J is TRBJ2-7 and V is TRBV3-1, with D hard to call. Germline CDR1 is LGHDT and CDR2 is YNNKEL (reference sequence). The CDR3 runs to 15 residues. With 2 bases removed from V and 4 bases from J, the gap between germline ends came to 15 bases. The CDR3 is CASSQWLQAPYEQYF. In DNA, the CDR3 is TGTGCCAGCAGCCAATGGCTCCAAGCGCCGTACGAGCAGTACTTC.

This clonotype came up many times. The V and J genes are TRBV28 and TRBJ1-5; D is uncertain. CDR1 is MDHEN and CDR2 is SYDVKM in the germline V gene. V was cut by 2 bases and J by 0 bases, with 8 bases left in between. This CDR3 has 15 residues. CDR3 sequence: CASSLMSNSNQPQHF. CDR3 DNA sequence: TGTGCCAGCAGTTTAATGAGCAATAGCAATCAGCCCCAGCATTTT.

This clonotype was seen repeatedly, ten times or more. The CDR3 DNA sequence: TGTGCCAGCACGGTGCTACTAGCGGAAGAGACCCAGTACTTC. Translating gives CASTVLLAEETQYF. J is TRBJ2-5 and V is TRBV6-1; TRBD2 matches 8 bases. The germline gives CDR1 MNHNS, CDR2 SASEGT. This CDR3 is 14 amino acids long. V shed 7 bases and J 3 bases; nucleotides not matched to a gene: 7.

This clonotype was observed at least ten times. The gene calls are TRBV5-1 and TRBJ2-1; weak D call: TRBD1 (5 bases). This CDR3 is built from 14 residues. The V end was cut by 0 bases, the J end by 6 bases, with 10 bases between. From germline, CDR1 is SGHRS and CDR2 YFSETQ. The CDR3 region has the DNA TGCGCCAGCAGCTTGGTAACAGGATCCAATGAGCAGTTCTTC. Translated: CASSLVTGSNEQFF.

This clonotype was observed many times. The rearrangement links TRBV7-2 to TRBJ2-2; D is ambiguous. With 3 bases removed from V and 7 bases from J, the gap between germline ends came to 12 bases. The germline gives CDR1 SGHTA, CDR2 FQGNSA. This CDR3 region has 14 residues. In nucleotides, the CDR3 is TGTGCCAGCAGCTTCGCGTGGGGAATCGGGGAGCTGTTTTTT. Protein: CASSFAWGIGELFF.

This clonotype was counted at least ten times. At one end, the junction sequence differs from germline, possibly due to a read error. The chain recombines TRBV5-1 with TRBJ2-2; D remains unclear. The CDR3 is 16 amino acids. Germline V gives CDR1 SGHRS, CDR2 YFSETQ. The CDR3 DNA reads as TGCGCCAGCAGCTTTGGGGTTACAGAGAACATCGGGGAGCTGTTTTTT. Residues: CASSFGVTENIGELFF.

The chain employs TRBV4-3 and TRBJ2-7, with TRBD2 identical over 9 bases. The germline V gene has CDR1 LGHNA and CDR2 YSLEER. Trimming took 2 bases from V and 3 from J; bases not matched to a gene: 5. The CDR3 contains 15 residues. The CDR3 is CASSQKTSGLYEQYF. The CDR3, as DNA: TGCGCCAGCAGCCAAAAGACTAGCGGCCTCTACGAGCAGTACTTC.

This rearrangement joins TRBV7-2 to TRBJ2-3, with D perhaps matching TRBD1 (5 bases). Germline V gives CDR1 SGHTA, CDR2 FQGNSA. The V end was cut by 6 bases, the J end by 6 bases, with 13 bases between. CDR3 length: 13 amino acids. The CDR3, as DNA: TGTGCCAGCAGTTTCAGGGCCCGGGATACGCAGTATTTT. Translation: CASSFRARDTQYF. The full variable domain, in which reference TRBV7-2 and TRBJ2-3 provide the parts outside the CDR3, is GAGVSQSPSNKVTEKGKDVELRCDPISGHTALYWYRQSLGQGLEFLIYFQGNSAPDKSGLPSDRFSAERTGGSVSTLTIQRTQQEDSAVYLCASSFRARDTQYFGPGTRLTVL.

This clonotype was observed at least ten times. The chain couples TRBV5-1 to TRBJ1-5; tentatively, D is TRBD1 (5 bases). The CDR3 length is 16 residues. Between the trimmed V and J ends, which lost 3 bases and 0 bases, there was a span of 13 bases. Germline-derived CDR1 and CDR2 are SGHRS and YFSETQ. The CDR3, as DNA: TGCGCCAGCAGCTGGGGCGGGTGGGGTAGCAATCAGCCCCAGCATTTT. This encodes CASSWGGWGSNQPQHF. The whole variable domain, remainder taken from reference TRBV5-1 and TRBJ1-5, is KAGVTQTPRYLIKTRGQQVTLSCSPISGHRSVSWYQQTPGQGLQFLFEYFSETQRNKGNFPGRFSGRQFSNSRSEMNVSTLELGDSALYLCASSWGGWGSNQPQHFGDGTRLSIL.

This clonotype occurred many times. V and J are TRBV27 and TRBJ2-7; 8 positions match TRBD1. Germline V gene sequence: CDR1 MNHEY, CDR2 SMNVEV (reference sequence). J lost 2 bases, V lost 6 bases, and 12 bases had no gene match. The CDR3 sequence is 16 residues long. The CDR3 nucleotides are TGTGCCAGCAGCCCCGTTTTAGCCAGGGGGCCCTACGAGCAGTACTTC. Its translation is CASSPVLARGPYEQYF.

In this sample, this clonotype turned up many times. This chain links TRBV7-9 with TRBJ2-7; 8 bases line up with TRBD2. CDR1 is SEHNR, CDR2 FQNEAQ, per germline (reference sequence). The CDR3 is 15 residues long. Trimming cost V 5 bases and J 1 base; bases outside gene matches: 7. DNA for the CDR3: TGTGCCAGCAGCCCCACTAGCGGAGCATCCTACGAGCAGTACTTC. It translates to CASSPTSGASYEQYF.

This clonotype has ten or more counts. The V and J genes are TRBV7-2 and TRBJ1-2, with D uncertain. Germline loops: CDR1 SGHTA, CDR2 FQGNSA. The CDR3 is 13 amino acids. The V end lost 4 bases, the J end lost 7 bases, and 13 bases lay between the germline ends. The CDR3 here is CASSSTVLGGYTF. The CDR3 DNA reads TGTGCCAGCAGCTCCACGGTCCTGGGTGGCTACACCTTC.

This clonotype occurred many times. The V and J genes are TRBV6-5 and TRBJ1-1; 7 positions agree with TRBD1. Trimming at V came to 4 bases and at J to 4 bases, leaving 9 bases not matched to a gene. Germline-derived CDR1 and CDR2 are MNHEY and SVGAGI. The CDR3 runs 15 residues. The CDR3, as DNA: TGTGCCAGCAGTTTTGAGAAGCAGGGGGGCACTGAAGCTTTCTTT. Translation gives CASSFEKQGGTEAFF.

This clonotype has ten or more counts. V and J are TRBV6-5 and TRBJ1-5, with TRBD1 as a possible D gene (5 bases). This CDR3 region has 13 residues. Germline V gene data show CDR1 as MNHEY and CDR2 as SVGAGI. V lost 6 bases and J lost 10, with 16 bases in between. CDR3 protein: CASSQGPGSPQHF. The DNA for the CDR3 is TGTGCCAGCAGCCAGGGCCCCGGGTCCCCCCAGCATTTT.